The subject of this entry is one T cell receptor (beta chain). What it binds is not known. Researchers built TCR beta cDNA using 5'RACE template switching with UMIs. TCRdb re-called the 5' RACE reads; every CDR3 protein appears as one record, without DNA. Its table records some 450,000 distinct CDR3 sequences. This entry belongs to a study of T cells expressing NK-cell markers. Study at large: Underlying the TCR beta repertoires were sorted CD3+CD56+NKG2C+, CD3+CD56+NKG2C- and CD3+CD56-NKG2C+ T cells. Findings of the study overall: Clones of NKG2C+ T cells that had expanded were of unclear HCMV specificity. A range of 1.0-7.0% of CD8+ T cells consisted of dominant NKG2C+ clonotypes in about six donors.

CDR3 length: 11 amino acids. CDR1 is DFQATT, CDR2 SNEGSKA, per germline (reference sequence). The sequencing input was blood T cells: a sorted CD56 or NKG2C T cell subset, CD4+ or CD8+ T cells, or bulk PBMC T cells (not recorded which). The receptor comes from a woman aged 18 to 75 in good health. The gene calls are TRBV20-1 and TRBJ1-1; the D call from TCRdb, TRBD1, cannot be confirmed without DNA. The CDR3 loop reads CSSWGDGEAFF.